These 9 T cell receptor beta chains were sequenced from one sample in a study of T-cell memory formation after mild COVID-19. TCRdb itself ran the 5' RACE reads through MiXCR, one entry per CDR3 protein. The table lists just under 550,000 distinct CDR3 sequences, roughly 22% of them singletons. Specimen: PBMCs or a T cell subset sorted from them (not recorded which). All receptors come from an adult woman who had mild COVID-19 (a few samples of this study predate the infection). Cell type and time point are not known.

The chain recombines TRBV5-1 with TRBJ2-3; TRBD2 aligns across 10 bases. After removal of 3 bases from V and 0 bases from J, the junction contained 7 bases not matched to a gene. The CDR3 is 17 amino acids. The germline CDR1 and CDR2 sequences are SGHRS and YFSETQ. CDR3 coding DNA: TGCGCCAGCAGCTCGCCTGGACTAGCGGACAGCACAGATACGCAGTATTTT. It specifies CASSSPGLADSTDTQYF.

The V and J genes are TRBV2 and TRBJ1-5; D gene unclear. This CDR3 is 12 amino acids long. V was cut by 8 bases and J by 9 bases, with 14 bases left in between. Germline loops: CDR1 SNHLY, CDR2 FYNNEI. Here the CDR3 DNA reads TGTGCCAGCTCTAGGGAGCCGGGGCCCCAGCATTTT. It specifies CASSREPGPQHF. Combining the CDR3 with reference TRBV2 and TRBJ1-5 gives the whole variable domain EPEVTQTPSHQVTQMGQEVILRCVPISNHLYFYWYRQILGQKVEFLVSFYNNEISEKSEIFDDQFSVERPDGSNFTLKIRSTKLEDSAMYFCASSREPGPQHFGDGTRLSIL.

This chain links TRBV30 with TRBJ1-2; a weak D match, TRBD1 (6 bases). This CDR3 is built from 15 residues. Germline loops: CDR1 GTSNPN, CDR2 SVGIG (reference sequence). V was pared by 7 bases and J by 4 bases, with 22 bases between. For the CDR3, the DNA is TGTGCCTCCCTGCGGGGGGCCTTCTTTGGCTATGGCTACACCTTC. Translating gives CASLRGAFFGYGYTF. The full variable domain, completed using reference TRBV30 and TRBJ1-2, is SQTIHQWPATLVQPVGSPLSLECTVEGTSNPNLYWYRQAAGRGLQLLFYSVGIGQISSEVPQNLSASRPQDRQFILSSKKLLLSDSGFYLCASLRGAFFGYGYTFGSGTRLTVV.

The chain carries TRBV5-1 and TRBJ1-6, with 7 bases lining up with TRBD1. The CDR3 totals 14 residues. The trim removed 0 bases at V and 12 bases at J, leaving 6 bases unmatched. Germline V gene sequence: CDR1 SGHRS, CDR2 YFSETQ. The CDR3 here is CASSLDRGDEPLHF. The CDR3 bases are TGCGCCAGCAGCTTGGACAGGGGAGATGAACCCCTCCACTTT.

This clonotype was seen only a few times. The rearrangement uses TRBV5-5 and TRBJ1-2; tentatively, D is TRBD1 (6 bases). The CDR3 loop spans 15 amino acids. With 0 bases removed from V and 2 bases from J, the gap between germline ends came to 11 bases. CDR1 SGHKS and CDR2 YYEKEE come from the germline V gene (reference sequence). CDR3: CASSLGGGGNYGYTF. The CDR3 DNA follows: TGTGCCAGCAGCTTGGGCGGAGGGGGAAACTATGGCTACACCTTC.

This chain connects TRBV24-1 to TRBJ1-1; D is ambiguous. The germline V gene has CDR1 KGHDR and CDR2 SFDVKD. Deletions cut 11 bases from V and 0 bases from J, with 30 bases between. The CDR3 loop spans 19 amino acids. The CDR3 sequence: CANSPKFWRQMYMNTEAFF. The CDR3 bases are TGTGCCAACAGCCCCAAATTCTGGCGCCAAATGTATATGAACACTGAAGCTTTCTTT.

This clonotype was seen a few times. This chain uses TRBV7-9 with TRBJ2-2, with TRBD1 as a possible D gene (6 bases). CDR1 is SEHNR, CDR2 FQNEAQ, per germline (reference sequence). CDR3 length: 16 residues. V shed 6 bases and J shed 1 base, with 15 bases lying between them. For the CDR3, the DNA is TGTGCCAGCAGGATTCGGGACACGGTGAACACCGGGGAGCTGTTTTTT. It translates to CASRIRDTVNTGELFF.

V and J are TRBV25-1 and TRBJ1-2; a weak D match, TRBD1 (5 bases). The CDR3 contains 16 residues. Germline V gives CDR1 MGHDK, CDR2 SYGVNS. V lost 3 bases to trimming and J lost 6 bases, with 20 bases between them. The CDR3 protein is CASSDLGVRGENGYTF. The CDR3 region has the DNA TGTGCCAGCAGTGACCTGGGGGTAAGGGGTGAGAATGGCTACACCTTC.

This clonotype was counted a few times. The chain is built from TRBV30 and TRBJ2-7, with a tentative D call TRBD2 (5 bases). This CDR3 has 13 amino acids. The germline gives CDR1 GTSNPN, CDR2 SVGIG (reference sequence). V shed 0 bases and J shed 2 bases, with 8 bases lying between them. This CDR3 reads CAWSVGEPYEQYF. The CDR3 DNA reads TGTGCCTGGAGTGTCGGGGAGCCCTACGAGCAGTACTTC.